The T cell receptor beta chain described here comes from a study of control samples from healthy donors and cancer patients. TCRdb's table, derived via immunoSEQ multiplex PCR, lists solely in-frame clones and lacks some. This table holds under 150,000 clones, 88% found once. Germline CDR1 reads MNHEY; CDR2 reads SVGEGT. The CDR3 has 15 residues. V trimming: 8 bases; J trimming: 0 bases; junction bases outside the gene matches: 8. The chain recombines TRBV6-2 or TRBV6-3 with TRBJ2-3, with 7 bases aligning to TRBD1. Source material: blood. This TCR derives from a man aged 40-55 years in good health. The CDR3 sequence is CASGRQGTSTDTQYF. Here the CDR3 DNA reads TGTGCCAGCGGCCGACAGGGTACTAGCACAGATACGCAGTATTTT.